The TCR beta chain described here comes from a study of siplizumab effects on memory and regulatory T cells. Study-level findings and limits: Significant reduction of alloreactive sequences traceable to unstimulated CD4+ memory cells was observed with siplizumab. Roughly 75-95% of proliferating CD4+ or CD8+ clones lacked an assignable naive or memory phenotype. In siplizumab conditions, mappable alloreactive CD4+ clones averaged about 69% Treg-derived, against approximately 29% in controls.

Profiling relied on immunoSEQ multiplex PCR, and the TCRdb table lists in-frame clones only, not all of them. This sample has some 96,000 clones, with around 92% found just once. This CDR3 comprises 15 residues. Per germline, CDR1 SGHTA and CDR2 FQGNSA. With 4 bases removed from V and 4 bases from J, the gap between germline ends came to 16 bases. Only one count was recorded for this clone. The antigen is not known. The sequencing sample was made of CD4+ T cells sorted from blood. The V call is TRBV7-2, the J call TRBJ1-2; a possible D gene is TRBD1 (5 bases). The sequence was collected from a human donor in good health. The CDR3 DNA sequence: TGTGCCAGCAGCTCACCCCCGGGAGGGGCCTATGGCTACACCTTC. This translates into CASSSPPGGAYGYTF. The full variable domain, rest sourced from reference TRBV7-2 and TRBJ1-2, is GAGVSQSPSNKVTEKGKDVELRCDPISGHTALYWYRQSLGQGLEFLIYFQGNSAPDKSGLPSDRFSAERTGGSVSTLTIQRTQQEDSAVYLCASSSPPGGAYGYTFGSGTRLTVV.